This TCR beta chain appears in the sequencing data of a study of blood T cell repertoires in COVID-19. Looking at the study overall: Both acute and convalescent COVID-19 samples were obtained from the United States, Italy and Spain. PBMCs, B-cell-depleted T cells, or T cells were the source of the cDNA or gDNA that made up the material.

CDR3 length equals 12 residues. Per the germline V gene, CDR1 is SGHAT and CDR2 is FQNNGV. V was pared by 11 bases and J by 2 bases, with 11 bases between. This clone was seen only a few times. Original data processing: Amplification of reference gene primers was used by the study to estimate nucleated cell counts. Profiling relied on immunoSEQ multiplex PCR, and the TCRdb table lists in-frame clones only, not all of them. The V and J calls and clone size come from that table; D and trimming were worked out from the DNA. The table lists 220,000 or so clones, almost 85% of them singletons. The source of this sequence is a woman of 80 years or more with acute or convalescent COVID-19. Sequenced: peripheral blood. The chain combines TRBV11-2 with TRBJ2-3; no definite D call. CDR3 region: CAAGTNTDTQYF. The DNA of the CDR3 is TGTGCCGCCGGAACTAACACAGATACGCAGTATTTT.